This T cell receptor beta chain came from a study of cytomegalovirus exposure and HLA in healthy donors (dated by TCRdb to 2016 to 2017). With respect to the entire study: An earlier analysis of roughly 610 of the donors reported about 280 Gb of sequence data and around 110 million unique TCR beta sequences obtained from some 170 million T cells. HLA typing included class I and class II loci at four-digit resolution. Using immunosequencing, the study profiled T cell repertoires from 550 to 750 subjects and related those repertoires to cytomegalovirus serostatus. In an earlier analysis of over 550 of the donors, high-throughput TCR beta sequencing was used to judge whether each TCR beta V gene segment behaved as functional or pseudogenic. The number of typed donors differed by locus: about 629-630 for A, B, C, DRB1 and DQB1; 500 to 550 for DQA1; around 610 for DPA1; and 400 to 480 for DPB1. Roughly five DR-DQ haplotypes were treated as single units for association and clustering because of strong linkage in the cohort. The later analysis used no new phenotypic data to find candidate immune exposures, relying instead on TCR beta sequences and their occurrence across donors. In addition to the first cohort of around 670 subjects, a separate validation cohort of around 110 different subjects was used. Every repertoire in the discovery cohort had been generated on one and the same sequencing platform. An early release that covered around 590 HLA-typed donors contained 250 to 350 gigabases of sequencing data and around 85 million unique TCR sequences. A later analysis re-analyzed previously published TCR beta repertoires from about 730 donors and added high-resolution HLA genotyping to study TCR occurrence patterns. The study was designed to test whether signatures of past pathogen exposure could be identified by cataloging public T cell receptors. A later genetic analysis took genome-wide SNP genotypes for about three fifths of the roughly 700 donors and used that subset as a discovery cohort. Donor age, sex, ethnicity and CMV serostatus were collected together with the repertoire data. To predict cytomegalovirus infection status, the study brought together high-throughput TCR immunosequencing, statistical association of individual TCRs with disease status, and machine learning. Among the approximately 400 genotyped donors, around 79% belonged to the genetic ancestry cluster associated with self-reported Caucasian donors. Among 300 to 450 genotyped donors of the cohort, an average of around 240,000 unique TCR beta nucleotide sequences were sequenced per donor, 15% to 20% of them non-productive. The paper's findings and limits, for the study overall: CMV serostatus was the only immune exposure information available for the cohort. While some public TCRs were present in many individuals, most TCR sequences turned up only very rarely across donors. The classifier was reported to diagnose cytomegalovirus status with high specificity and sensitivity in both the original cohort and the validation cohort. An earlier analysis of approximately 500 of the donors showed that most TCR beta V segments appeared in productive rearrangements either about 90% or about 30% of the time, which broadly matched IMGT annotations. In a later analysis, TCR association rates were found to vary across HLA loci, with the most associated TCRs seen for DRB1 alleles and the fewest for HLA-C alleles. Linkage disequilibrium might explain the correlated functional status among segregating V segments, but an unknown experimental factor could not be ruled out. Roughly uniform sequencing depth across donors was assumed in presence/absence analyses, although this assumption may not hold. A further reported finding was that TCR beta sequences accurately predicted the HLA-A and HLA-B alleles for most subjects in the first cohort. A later analysis reported that several top co-occurrence clusters appeared linked to parvovirus B19, influenza, CMV and Epstein-Barr virus. Three of the identified cytomegalovirus-associated TCR beta chains were confirmed in vitro to be specific for cytomegalovirus antigens. In a later analysis, some 18,000 TCR beta sequences were associated with specific HLA alleles at a false discovery rate of 0.05. In a later genetic analysis, a missense DCLRE1C variant was associated with V-gene and J-gene trimming of TCR beta chains, and the association was replicated in an independent cohort. Because HLA typing was unavailable for some donors at each locus, only the typed subset was used in association tests. According to the authors, the approach could potentially be generalized to other disease states and immunological phenotypes. When HLA alleles, especially DR and DQ, strongly co-occurred, attributing TCR associations to individual alleles was difficult. In a later genetic analysis, fewer N-insertions in productive TCRs were reported among donors in an Asian-associated ancestry cluster than the roughly 700-donor mean. Because counts were too low, about 15 rarely observed V segments, including chromosome 9 orphons, were left out of the earlier analysis of 587 of the donors. According to a later analysis, most CMV-associated TCR beta chains appeared to be HLA-restricted, and the HLA associations seemed to be driven largely by CMV exposure. A cluster of highly shared sequence variants was judged likely to be a technical artifact of the sequencing pipeline. The cohort was sequenced for TCR beta chains only, and without alpha or paired-chain data the features that could be detected were limited. A total of 150 to 200 TCR beta chains were listed by the study as associated with cytomegalovirus. A later analysis found that HLA-associated TCR beta chains were more clonally expanded and had lower generation probabilities than equally common non-associated chains.

The cohort was made up of roughly 670 healthy bone marrow donors. At the time of sampling, all cohort members were nominally healthy, though unrecorded immune exposures were likely present. The donor tested CMV seropositive and was one of the 289 seropositive cohort members. A peripheral blood sample was provided by each donor, and peripheral blood mononuclear cells were used for TCR beta sequencing. The Qiagen DNeasy Blood Extraction Kit was used to extract genomic DNA from the blood cell samples. The library was generated by the immunoSEQ multiplex PCR assay. For the multiplex PCR, a mixture combining 60 forward primers for TCR Vbeta segments and 13 reverse primers for TCR Jbeta segments was used. A multiplex PCR assay on genomic DNA amplified the CDR3 region of rearranged TCR beta genes. The amplified TCR beta libraries were sequenced on the Illumina HiSeq System as 87-base-pair reads. The source study handled its data this way. In a later analysis, tens of millions of unique TCR beta chains were counted across the roughly 610 repertoires, and roughly 9.9 million of these chains were shared by at least two donors. A nearest-neighbor algorithm error-corrected the raw reads and collapsed the reads into unique sequences, merging closely related sequences to remove PCR and sequencing errors. To assign V, D and J gene segments, CDR3 sequences were aligned to IMGT reference sequences. For a sequence to be retained, a match of at least six nucleotides to both a V gene segment and a J gene segment was required. A rearrangement counted as productive if the CDR3 had no stop codons and remained in frame with V and J, and every other rearrangement counted as non-productive. CDR3 was defined according to IMGT convention as the region running from the second conserved V-encoded cysteine to the conserved J-encoded phenylalanine. The earlier analysis of about 590 of the donors excluded sequences that lacked an unambiguous match to a single V gene segment. An earlier analysis of 587 of the donors called V segments functional above 56.7% productive rearrangements and segregating when the between-donor standard deviation exceeded 5%. A statistical classification framework was built to diagnose cytomegalovirus status from the catalog of TCR beta chain sequences. A later analysis assigned V and J genes by comparing TCR nucleotide sequences with IMGT/GENE-DB human TR gene sequences. In a later analysis, CDR3 sequences and most-parsimonious VDJ recombination scenarios were assigned using the TCRdist pipeline. In a later analysis, every TCR beta chain was defined by the combination of its CDR3 amino acid sequence and its V-gene family, and reads without a unique V-gene family were dropped. A later analysis removed several hundred highly shared, low-generation-probability nucleotide sequences to deal with suspected cross-contamination and a sequencing artifact. In a later analysis, a clonal expansion index for each public chain was calculated from normalized within-repertoire ranks of inferred template counts. In a later analysis, generation probabilities were computed with a VDJ recombination model fitted to out-of-frame rearrangements, and the resulting probabilities were checked against IGoR. In a later analysis, hypergeometric tests were used to score TCR-TCR, TCR-HLA and TCR-CMV co-occurrence, with a repertoire-size bias correction applied to TCR pairs. To estimate false discovery rates, a later analysis permuted the HLA or CMV assignments 20 times. A later analysis grouped co-occurring TCRs with DBSCAN, adding TCRdist sequence similarity when clustering within HLA-allele-positive subsets. Co-occurrence clustering excluded repertoires with fewer than 30,000 or more than 120,000 public chains, plus five with anomalous nucleotide sharing. In its TCRdb copy, this immuneACCESS table keeps in-frame sequences only and misses some clones. Where compared with another copy, unresolved V genes explain less than half of these, and the others have no known cause. V and J calls and clone size are given by that table; D and trimming were obtained from the DNA. A total of roughly 110,000 clones appear in this sample, around 77% of them only once. In total, the top ten clones hold around 5.8% of the sample.

In the case of this clone: The antigen it binds to is not known. One base away there is no much larger clone; base qualities are not given.

The sample taken for sequencing was PBMCs. The TCR originated in a woman in her 30s in good health and CMV-seropositive.

The CDR3 here reads CASRAATGGYYGYTF. The sequence in DNA is TGTGCCAGCAGGGCCGCGACAGGGGGCTACTATGGCTACACCTTC. The chain is made from TRBV6-5 and TRBJ1-2; 10 central nucleotides agree with TRBD1. From the cysteine through the phenylalanine, the CDR3 covers 15 amino acids. Only CDR3 DNA remains: 45 bases, in frame from the first base. Relative to germline, V is missing 6 bases and J is missing 3 bases, with 7 bases of the junction outside any gene match. The germline V gene encodes CDR1 MNHEY and CDR2 SVGAGI.